The 31 T cell receptor beta chains reported below all come from one sample, sequenced in a study of T cell responses to AZD1222 COVID-19 vaccine. The method was immunoSEQ multiplex PCR; TCRdb's version includes in-frame clones alone and lacks a portion of them. The sample yields around 120,000 clones, over 75% seen once. This material consisted of peripheral blood, taken on day 0 of AZD1222 vaccination. These receptor sequences come from an adult in good health.

This clone has just a few counts. The rearrangement joins TRBV27 to TRBJ1-2, with D unresolved. The germline gives CDR1 MNHEY, CDR2 SMNVEV (reference sequence). V was shortened by 7 bases and J by 0 bases, with 9 bases between the two germline ends. The CDR3 has 13 residues. In DNA form, the CDR3 reads TGTGCCAGCACCCACTCTGCTAACTATGGCTACACCTTC. Its translation is CASTHSANYGYTF.

The CDR3 is CASSHMNTEAFF. The CDR3 nucleotides are TGTGCCAGCAGTCATATGAACACTGAAGCTTTCTTT. The chain uses TRBV6-5 and TRBJ1-1; D gene unclear. This CDR3 region has 12 residues. V was shortened by 5 bases and J by 0 bases, with 4 bases between the two germline ends. Per the germline V gene, CDR1 is MNHEY and CDR2 is SVGAGI.

This sequence joins TRBV19 and TRBJ1-3; D may be TRBD1 (5 bases). Germline CDR1 LNHDA, CDR2 SQIVND (reference sequence). This CDR3 region has 15 residues. Between the trimmed V and J ends, which lost 8 bases and 2 bases, there was a span of 16 bases. CDR3 sequence (DNA): TGTGCCAGTTCCCTGGGGCTTGGGGCTGGAAACACCATATATTTT. Translated, it gives CASSLGLGAGNTIYF.

This sequence joins TRBV12-3 or TRBV12-4 and TRBJ1-3, with unresolved D. The CDR3 is 13 amino acids. V lost 6 bases, J lost 0 bases, and 6 bases lay in between. The CDR3 is CASRLSSGNTIYF. The DNA for the CDR3 is TGTGCCAGCAGGTTGAGCTCTGGAAACACCATATATTTT.

The chain is built from TRBV7-3 and TRBJ2-1, with TRBD1 as a possible D gene (6 bases). Germline V CDR1 and CDR2: SGHTA, FQGTGA. The CDR3 length is 14 residues. V was pared by 0 bases and J by 5 bases, with 8 bases between. CDR3 region: CASSLTTGNNEQFF. The DNA of the CDR3 is TGTGCCAGCAGCTTAACGACAGGAAACAATGAGCAGTTCTTC.

The chain has TRBV28 and TRBJ2-7; D might be TRBD1 (6 bases). V was shortened by 8 bases and J by 3 bases, with 11 bases between the two germline ends. The V gene's germline CDR1 is MDHEN and CDR2 SYDVKM. CDR3 length: 12 amino acids. The CDR3 DNA is TGTGCCAGCCGGGGACAATTCTACGAGCAGTACTTC. It is translated as CASRGQFYEQYF.

The J gene is TRBJ2-1, the V gene TRBV3-1 (or the pseudogene TRBV3-2); D is undetermined. Germline V CDR1 and CDR2: LGHDT, YNNKEL (reference sequence). The CDR3 runs to 11 residues. V lost 6 bases, J lost 5 bases, and 5 bases lay in between. The CDR3 loop reads CASRTNNEQFF. Written as DNA, the CDR3 is TGTGCCAGCAGAACGAACAATGAGCAGTTCTTC.

This chain joins TRBV27 and TRBJ2-7, with D uncertain. Germline-derived CDR1 and CDR2 are MNHEY and SMNVEV (reference sequence). Deletions cut 5 bases from V and 6 bases from J, with 17 bases between. This CDR3 is 14 amino acids long. CDR3 loop: CASSPRRVSIEQYF. For the CDR3, the DNA is TGTGCCAGCAGTCCCCGTCGGGTTAGCATCGAGCAGTACTTC.

V is TRBV10-3 and J is TRBJ2-3; 8 bases fit TRBD2. Germline CDR1 ENHRY, CDR2 SYGVKD. The length of the CDR3 is 16 residues. The V and J ends lost 5 bases and 5 bases, in that order; junction bases with no gene match: 12. This CDR3 reads CAISHPTGGPGDTQYF. CDR3 bases: TGTGCCATCAGTCACCCCACGGGAGGGCCGGGAGATACGCAGTATTTT.

The chain joins TRBV9 to TRBJ1-5; no clear D gene. Per the germline V gene, CDR1 is SGDLS and CDR2 is YYNGEE. The CDR3 has 15 residues. With 2 bases removed from V and 0 bases from J, the gap between germline ends came to 9 bases. The chain's CDR3 is CASSVDGDSNQPQHF. CDR3 coding DNA: TGTGCCAGCAGCGTGGACGGTGATAGCAATCAGCCCCAGCATTTT. Variable domain in full (rest from reference TRBV9 and TRBJ1-5): DSGVTQTPKHLITATGQRVTLRCSPRSGDLSVYWYQQSLDQGLQFLIQYYNGEERAKGNILERFSAQQFPDLHSELNLSSLELGDSALYFCASSVDGDSNQPQHFGDGTRLSIL.

The chain joins TRBV27 to TRBJ1-2, with 8 bases aligning to TRBD1. After removal of 5 bases from V and 4 bases from J, the junction contained 9 bases not matched to a gene. The CDR3 has 15 amino acids. Germline V lookup: CDR1 MNHEY, CDR2 SMNVEV (reference sequence). The CDR3, as DNA: TGTGCCAGCAGTCCGCGGGACAGGAGAAGCTATGGCTACACCTTC. Protein: CASSPRDRRSYGYTF.

The genes are TRBV7-9 and TRBJ1-2; 7 bases are a match to TRBD1. Per germline, CDR1 SEHNR and CDR2 FQNEAQ (reference sequence). Trimming removed 2 bases from V and 4 bases from J; junction bases left unmatched: 10. This CDR3 is 16 amino acids long. DNA for the CDR3: TGTGCCAGCAGCTTATCCCTACAGGGGAGGCCCTATGGCTACACCTTC. Its translation is CASSLSLQGRPYGYTF. Full variable domain (rest looked up from reference TRBV7-9 and TRBJ1-2): DTGVSQNPRHKITKRGQNVTFRCDPISEHNRLYWYRQTLGQGPEFLTYFQNEAQLEKSRLLSDRFSAERPKGSFSTLEIQRTEQGDSAMYLCASSLSLQGRPYGYTFGSGTRLTVV.

V and J are TRBV18 and TRBJ1-1; 7 nucleotides align to TRBD1. The CDR3 length is 18 residues. In germline, CDR1 is KGHSH, CDR2 LQKENI. V lost 0 bases, J lost 0 bases, and 10 bases stayed unmatched. The CDR3 is CASSPPSTGFLMNTEAFF. CDR3 DNA: TGTGCCAGCTCACCACCCTCGACAGGGTTTCTCATGAACACTGAAGCTTTCTTT.

The V gene is TRBV7-3, the J gene TRBJ1-1; 7 positions match TRBD1. CDR1 SGHTA and CDR2 FQGTGA come from the germline V gene. V was clipped by 5 bases and J by 1 base; unmatched bases: 4. CDR3 length: 14 residues. Written as DNA, the CDR3 is TGTGCCAGCAGCAGACAGGGCGGGAACACTGAAGCTTTCTTT. It yields the protein CASSRQGGNTEAFF. The variable domain in full, with the rest retrieved from reference TRBV7-3 and TRBJ1-1, is GAGVSQTPSNKVTEKGKYVELRCDPISGHTALYWYRQSLGQGPEFLIYFQGTGAADDSGLPNDRFFAVRPEGSVSTLKIQRTERGDSAVYLCASSRQGGNTEAFFGQGTRLTVV.

The V call is TRBV2, the J call TRBJ1-1, with 7 bases lining up with TRBD1. Losses at the gene ends were 6 bases for V and 5 bases for J; bases not matched to a gene: 9. The CDR3 has 14 residues. The germline CDR1 and CDR2 sequences are SNHLY and FYNNEI. The CDR3 sequence is CASRLQGMSTEAFF. The CDR3 nucleotides are TGTGCCAGCAGGTTACAGGGGATGAGTACTGAAGCTTTCTTT.

The chain uses TRBV19 and TRBJ1-6; 8 bases agree with TRBD1. CDR3 length: 18 residues. The V gene end was trimmed by 9 bases and the J gene end by 7 bases; junction bases not matched to a gene: 20. Germline values: CDR1 LNHDA, CDR2 SQIVND (reference sequence). The CDR3 region has the DNA TGTGCCAGGACAGGACAGGGAAATTCGGGCGGGGAAAATTCACCCCTCCACTTT. The encoded protein is CARTGQGNSGGENSPLHF.

V is TRBV9 and J is TRBJ2-3; 8 positions agree with TRBD2. The CDR3 length is 18 residues. Trimming cost V 1 base and J 2 bases; bases outside gene matches: 12. CDR1 SGDLS and CDR2 YYNGEE come from the germline V gene. CDR3 sequence: CASSVSSGSIFVTDTQYF. The CDR3 bases are TGTGCCAGCAGCGTATCAAGCGGGAGTATCTTTGTCACAGATACGCAGTATTTT.

This chain links TRBV5-1 with TRBJ2-3; 7 bases line up with TRBD1. After removal of 6 bases from V and 4 bases from J, the junction contained 14 bases not matched to a gene. This CDR3 is 16 amino acids long. Germline assignment: CDR1 SGHRS and CDR2 YFSETQ. Here the CDR3 DNA reads TGCGCCAGCACCCCACCAAGAATAGGGGGCGCAGATACGCAGTATTTT. Translated, it gives CASTPPRIGGADTQYF.

V and J are TRBV5-6 and TRBJ2-4; D unclear. V lost 3 bases and J lost 8, with 6 bases in between. The CDR3 contains 11 residues. CDR1 is SGHDT and CDR2 is YYEEEE in the germline V gene. CDR3 in amino acids: CASSSGYIQYF. The CDR3, as DNA: TGTGCCAGCAGCTCTGGGTACATTCAGTACTTC.

V gene TRBV19 combines with J gene TRBJ1-1; possible D gene TRBD1, 5 bases. Germline V CDR1 and CDR2: LNHDA, SQIVND (reference sequence). V lost 5 bases and J 1 base, leaving 14 bases between the germline ends. This CDR3 spans 15 amino acids. For the CDR3, the DNA is TGTGCCAGTAGTCCAGCGGGGGTCGGGAACACTGAAGCTTTCTTT. It encodes CASSPAGVGNTEAFF.

V usage is TRBV7-2 and J usage is TRBJ2-1; 11 bases are shared with TRBD1. V was pared by 4 bases and J by 5 bases, with 4 bases of the junction left unmatched. The CDR3 covers 15 residues. Germline CDR1 reads SGHTA; CDR2 reads FQGNSA. CDR3: CASSSGTGGHNEQFF. CDR3 bases: TGTGCCAGCAGCTCCGGGACAGGGGGACACAATGAGCAGTTCTTC.

CDR3 sequence reads: CASSRTSGGADSTDTQYF. CDR3 coding DNA: TGTGCCAGTAGTAGGACTAGCGGGGGGGCCGATAGCACAGATACGCAGTATTTT. The V call is TRBV19, the J call TRBJ2-3, with 15 bases that match TRBD2. Germline trimming cut 4 bases from V and 0 bases from J; bases unmatched to any gene: 5. The CDR3 spans 18 residues. Germline CDR1 is LNHDA and CDR2 is SQIVND (reference sequence).

This sequence joins TRBV7-2 and TRBJ1-6, with 7 bases matching TRBD1. CDR3 length equals 13 residues. The V and J ends lost 6 bases and 7 bases, in that order; junction bases with no gene match: 3. The germline CDR1 and CDR2 sequences are SGHTA and FQGNSA. This CDR3 is CASSRTGNSPLHF. The CDR3 DNA is TGTGCCAGCAGTAGGACAGGCAATTCACCCCTCCACTTT.

The chain has TRBV19 and TRBJ1-2; TRBD1 matches at 9 bases. Germline values: CDR1 LNHDA, CDR2 SQIVND (reference sequence). The trim removed 4 bases at V and 7 bases at J, leaving 7 bases unmatched. The length of the CDR3 is 14 residues. The CDR3 region has the DNA TGTGCCAGTAGTACTCCGGGACAGGGCCTTGGCTACACCTTC. Protein sequence: CASSTPGQGLGYTF.

The V call is TRBV4-1, the J call TRBJ2-5, with no clear D. The V end was cut by 0 bases, the J end by 2 bases, with 7 bases between. The V gene's germline CDR1 is MGHRA and CDR2 YSYEKL. The CDR3 runs 14 residues. Here the CDR3 reads CASSQEGWQETQYF. As DNA, the CDR3 is TGCGCCAGCAGCCAAGAAGGTTGGCAAGAGACCCAGTACTTC.

V gene TRBV2 combines with J gene TRBJ2-4, with 11 nucleotides matching TRBD1. Germline-derived CDR1 and CDR2 are SNHLY and FYNNEI. The CDR3 loop spans 15 amino acids. V trimming: 4 bases; J trimming: 7 bases; junction bases outside the gene matches: 6. The CDR3 coding sequence is TGTGCCAGCAGTGCGTCTGGGACAGGGGGTAACATTCAGTACTTC. It translates to CASSASGTGGNIQYF.

This chain links TRBV5-1 with TRBJ2-7; possible D gene TRBD2, 5 bases. V was trimmed by 3 bases and J by 5 bases, leaving 18 bases between them. CDR1 SGHRS and CDR2 YFSETQ come from the germline V gene. This CDR3 comprises 15 residues. The CDR3 DNA reads as TGCGCCAGCAGCTATTCATTGACTACCCCGGACGAGCAGTACTTC. Its protein product is CASSYSLTTPDEQYF.

The V call is TRBV7-9, the J call TRBJ1-5, with 7 bases that match TRBD1. Germline V lookup: CDR1 SEHNR, CDR2 FQNEAQ (reference sequence). V lost 4 bases, J lost 7 bases, and 10 bases stayed unmatched. The CDR3 covers 15 residues. DNA of the CDR3: TGTGCCAGCAGCTCAACAGGGGCCCTCGGACAGCCCCAGCATTTT. This codes for CASSSTGALGQPQHF.

The chain carries TRBV7-9 and TRBJ1-1; 7 bases are shared with TRBD1. The CDR3 contains 19 residues. The J segment lost 3 bases and the V segment lost 5 bases, leaving 21 bases of the junction unmatched. The V gene's germline CDR1 is SEHNR and CDR2 FQNEAQ (reference sequence). The CDR3 DNA follows: TGTGCCAGCAGCGGAGGGGACAGCCAGCCAGAAGGGGTTTACACTGAAGCTTTCTTT. It translates to CASSGGDSQPEGVYTEAFF. Complete variable domain (other parts from reference TRBV7-9 and TRBJ1-1): DTGVSQNPRHKITKRGQNVTFRCDPISEHNRLYWYRQTLGQGPEFLTYFQNEAQLEKSRLLSDRFSAERPKGSFSTLEIQRTEQGDSAMYLCASSGGDSQPEGVYTEAFFGQGTRLTVV.

The chain couples TRBV5-4 to TRBJ2-3, with a possible D match to TRBD2 (6 bases). Between the trimmed V and J ends, which lost 4 bases and 3 bases, there was a span of 12 bases. The CDR3 runs to 14 residues. CDR1 and CDR2 from the germline V gene are SGHNT and YYREEE (reference sequence). The CDR3 nucleotides read TGTGCCAGCAGCCCGCCCGGGAGTACAGATACGCAGTATTTT. Protein: CASSPPGSTDTQYF.

The genes are TRBV7-3 and TRBJ2-1; 7 bases map to TRBD2. J was trimmed by 2 bases and V by 5 bases; bases with no gene match: 6. Germline CDR1 and CDR2: SGHTA and FQGTGA. This CDR3 has 15 amino acids. The CDR3 protein is CASSPSAGPYNEQFF. The DNA of the CDR3 is TGTGCCAGCAGCCCCTCAGCGGGACCCTACAATGAGCAGTTCTTC. Combining the CDR3 with reference TRBV7-3 and TRBJ2-1 gives the whole variable domain GAGVSQTPSNKVTEKGKYVELRCDPISGHTALYWYRQSLGQGPEFLIYFQGTGAADDSGLPNDRFFAVRPEGSVSTLKIQRTERGDSAVYLCASSPSAGPYNEQFFGPGTRLTVL.